This paragraph covers one T cell receptor beta chain sequence. Its specificity is unknown. Each sample gave at least 7 million isolated PBMCs. Germline V gene sequence: CDR1 MNHEY, CDR2 SMNVEV (reference sequence). This CDR3 spans 15 amino acids. The entry originates in a study of blood T cells in healthy people across ages. General study findings and limits: TCR beta diversity tracked closely with naive T cell percentage. Roughly linear declines in TCR beta diversity per million T cells occurred with age.

A J-beta primer mix and a sample-barcoded 5' primer were used in a second PCR of roughly 6 to 11 cycles. A template-switch adaptor containing 12 random nucleotides labeled each cDNA molecule. Each CDR3 protein gets one entry after TCRdb re-called the 5' RACE reads with MiXCR. Here the sample spans about 630,000 distinct CDR3 sequences, under 25% being singletons. The V gene is TRBV27, the J gene TRBJ2-5, with 12 bases matching TRBD2. Matching the DNA end better, TRBJ2-7 makes the J call doubtful. The sample comprised blood. The sequence was collected from a man in his sixties or seventies in good health. CDR3 in DNA: TGTGCCAGCAGTCCTGGACTAGCGGGATTGAACGAGCAGTACTTC. Translation gives CASSPGLAGLNEQYF.